These 32 T cell receptor beta chains originate from one sample sequenced in a study of blood T cell repertoires in COVID-19. The assay was immunoSEQ multiplex PCR, and TCRdb's table has in-frame clones only and misses some. The table has 150,000 to 200,000 clones, 70% to 90% seen once. The sequenced sample was peripheral blood. These receptors were taken from a man aged 35-49 years with acute or convalescent COVID-19.

V usage is TRBV5-6 and J usage is TRBJ1-6; a weak D match, TRBD1 (6 bases). The CDR3 covers 16 residues. Trimming cost V 4 bases and J 12 bases, with 23 bases left between them. Germline V gives CDR1 SGHDT, CDR2 YYEEEE. This CDR3 reads CASSGGEQGGGGPLHF. CDR3 nucleotide sequence: TGTGCCAGCAGCGGGGGGGAACAGGGTGGAGGTGGACCCCTCCACTTT. Full variable domain (missing parts from reference TRBV5-6 and TRBJ1-6): DAGVTQSPTHLIKTRGQQVTLRCSPKSGHDTVSWYQQALGQGPQFIFQYYEEEERQRGNFPDRFSGHQFPNYSSELNVNALLLGDSALYLCASSGGEQGGGGPLHFGNGTRLTVT.

This clone was counted once. Other DNA sequences within the sample encode an identical CDR3. This chain connects TRBV28 to TRBJ2-7; 9 bases are a match to TRBD1. V shed 6 bases and J 1 base; nucleotides not matched to a gene: 7. This CDR3 spans 15 amino acids. The germline gives CDR1 MDHEN, CDR2 SYDVKM. CDR3 sequence: CASSLPGTGSYEQYF. The CDR3 nucleotides are TGTGCCAGCAGCCTCCCCGGGACAGGGTCCTACGAGCAGTACTTC.

The V call is TRBV24-1, the J call TRBJ1-2, with D possibly being TRBD1 (5 bases). The CDR3 sequence is 13 residues long. V was cut by 4 bases and J by 6 bases, with 11 bases left in between. Per germline, CDR1 KGHDR and CDR2 SFDVKD. This chain's CDR3 is CATSDRGTHGYTF. The DNA of the CDR3 is TGTGCCACCAGTGACCGCGGGACTCATGGCTACACCTTC.

This chain uses TRBV27 with TRBJ2-7; 9 positions match TRBD1. CDR1 MNHEY and CDR2 SMNVEV come from the germline V gene (reference sequence). This CDR3 comprises 14 residues. J gave up 3 bases and V 5 bases, and 5 bases lay outside the gene matches. The CDR3 DNA is TGTGCCAGCAGTCTCCGGACAGGGGACTACGAGCAGTACTTC. Encoded protein: CASSLRTGDYEQYF.

The rearrangement joins TRBV30 to TRBJ2-7; 8 bases agree with TRBD1. This CDR3 contains 15 residues. CDR1 and CDR2 (germline): GTSNPN, SVGIG (reference sequence). V was clipped by 1 base and J by 6 bases; unmatched bases: 11. CDR3 DNA: TGTGCCTGGAGTGAGATCGGAGCAGGGGGCGGCGAGCAGTACTTC. Protein: CAWSEIGAGGGEQYF.

A single count supports this clone. The gene calls are TRBV9 and TRBJ2-1, with 8 bases lining up with TRBD1. Trimming cost V 3 bases and J 4 bases; bases outside gene matches: 3. Germline CDR1 reads SGDLS; CDR2 reads YYNGEE. This CDR3 is 14 amino acids long. The CDR3 nucleotides read TGTGCCAGCAGCGACCGGACAGGGTACAATGAGCAGTTCTTC. Translated, it gives CASSDRTGYNEQFF.

The chain joins TRBV6-5 to TRBJ1-2; the D gene is possibly TRBD1 (5 bases). V lost 6 bases to trimming and J lost 12 bases, with 23 bases between them. Germline loops: CDR1 MNHEY, CDR2 SVGAGI. The CDR3 is 14 residues long. This chain's CDR3 is CASRPGWGIANHTF. The CDR3 DNA follows: TGTGCCAGCAGGCCCGGGTGGGGCATAGCTAATCACACCTTC.

This clone was picked up one time. J is TRBJ2-7 and V is TRBV27; TRBD1 matches at 8 bases. Germline V gene data show CDR1 as MNHEY and CDR2 as SMNVEV (reference sequence). V trimming: 11 bases; J trimming: 0 bases; junction bases outside the gene matches: 18. This CDR3 region has 17 residues. CDR3 nucleotide sequence: TGTGCCGTTCTCCTGGGCCCCGGGACAGGTGACTCCTACGAGCAGTACTTC. Encoded protein: CAVLLGPGTGDSYEQYF.

This sequence joins TRBV28 and TRBJ1-4; tentative D call: TRBD1 (6 bases). CDR3 length: 14 amino acids. Trimming took off 6 bases at V and 5 bases at J, with 13 bases between the two ends. Germline lookup yields CDR1 MDHEN and CDR2 SYDVKM. CDR3 DNA sequence: TGTGCCAGCAGCTCGGGCCAGGGGAATGAAAAACTGTTTTTT. It specifies CASSSGQGNEKLFF.

The chain employs TRBV13 and TRBJ2-7; 9 bases map to TRBD2. The CDR3 covers 16 residues. The V gene end was trimmed by 3 bases and the J gene end by 2 bases; junction bases not matched to a gene: 8. Germline V gene sequence: CDR1 PRHDT, CDR2 FYEKMQ (reference sequence). CDR3 coding DNA: TGTGCCAGCAGCTTCGGGGGTAGCGGGGGAGCCTACGAGCAGTACTTC. This sequence encodes CASSFGGSGGAYEQYF. Looking up the rest from reference TRBV13 and TRBJ2-7 gives the full variable domain: AAGVIQSPRHLIKEKRETATLKCYPIPRHDTVYWYQQGPGQDPQFLISFYEKMQSDKGSIPDRFSAQQFSDYHSELNMSSLELGDSALYFCASSFGGSGGAYEQYFGPGTRLTVT.

The chain carries TRBV7-3 and TRBJ1-1; weak D call: TRBD1 (5 bases). The CDR3 is made up of 15 amino acids. Germline-derived CDR1 and CDR2 are SGHTA and FQGTGA. V lost 2 bases and J lost 0, with 10 bases in between. Written as DNA, the CDR3 is TGTGCCAGCAGCTTATTGGGACTGATGAACACTGAAGCTTTCTTT. Translation gives CASSLLGLMNTEAFF.

The V call is TRBV5-6, the J call TRBJ2-7; TRBD1 aligns across 8 bases. The germline V gene has CDR1 SGHDT and CDR2 YYEEEE. The V and J ends lost 1 base and 6 bases, in that order; junction bases with no gene match: 12. The CDR3 is made up of 16 amino acids. CDR3 sequence: CASSLRRTGLGLEQYF. Here the CDR3 DNA reads TGTGCCAGCAGCTTGCGTCGGACAGGGTTAGGGCTCGAGCAGTACTTC.

The rearrangement joins TRBV5-1 to TRBJ1-6; D is perhaps TRBD1 (5 bases). There are 17 residues in the CDR3. Germline-derived CDR1 and CDR2 are SGHRS and YFSETQ. Trimming took off 0 bases at V and 0 bases at J, with 10 bases between the two ends. CDR3 DNA sequence: TGCGCCAGCAGCTTGGAAGGGGCTAGCTCCTATAATTCACCCCTCCACTTT. This gives the protein CASSLEGASSYNSPLHF.

V is TRBV15 and J is TRBJ2-7, with TRBD1 identical over 9 bases. The CDR3 is 15 residues long. The junction had 6 bases not matched to a gene; V was cut back by 0 bases and J by 6 bases. Per the germline V gene, CDR1 is LNHNV and CDR2 is YYDKDF (reference sequence). CDR3 coding DNA: TGTGCCACCAGCAGAGATTGGGGACAGGGCCTCGAGCAGTACTTC. It encodes CATSRDWGQGLEQYF. The full variable domain, its missing parts supplied by reference TRBV15 and TRBJ2-7, is DAMVIQNPRYQVTQFGKPVTLSCSQTLNHNVMYWYQQKSSQAPKLLFHYYDKDFNNEADTPDNFQSRRPNTSFCFLDIRSPGLGDTAMYLCATSRDWGQGLEQYFGPGTRLTVT.

The gene calls are TRBV28 and TRBJ2-3, with 13 bases identical to TRBD2. The CDR3 runs to 15 residues. V lost 8 bases to trimming and J lost 4 bases; unmatched junction nucleotides: 6. From germline, CDR1 is MDHEN and CDR2 SYDVKM. The CDR3 loop is CASSGGLAGSDTQYF. In DNA form, the CDR3 reads TGTGCCAGCTCCGGGGGACTAGCGGGGTCAGATACGCAGTATTTT.

This clone has only a few counts. V is TRBV6-1 and J is TRBJ1-2; no firm D call. This CDR3 is 16 amino acids long. V lost 6 bases and J lost 3, with 20 bases in between. CDR1 is MNHNS, CDR2 SASEGT, per germline. DNA of the CDR3: TGTGCCAGCAGCGAAACAGAGTTGGGGAGCTACTATGGCTACACCTTC. Translated: CASSETELGSYYGYTF.

The V call is TRBV6-2 or TRBV6-3, the J call TRBJ1-5, with 8 bases that match TRBD1. V trimming: 6 bases; J trimming: 3 bases; junction bases outside the gene matches: 10. This CDR3 has 16 residues. The germline CDR1 and CDR2 sequences are MNHEY and SVGEGT. CDR3 amino acids: CASSRPTGAFNQPQHF. DNA of the CDR3: TGTGCCAGCAGCCGCCCGACAGGGGCCTTCAATCAGCCCCAGCATTTT.

The CDR3 loop reads CASSRTGSPSYEQYF. The CDR3 nucleotides read TGTGCCAGCAGTCGGACAGGGTCGCCGTCCTACGAGCAGTACTTC. The rearrangement links TRBV5-8 to TRBJ2-7, with 8 nucleotides matching TRBD1. The CDR3 covers 15 residues. Germline CDR1 is SGHTS and CDR2 is YDEGEE. The trim removed 5 bases at V and 1 base at J, leaving 8 bases unmatched.

V is TRBV29-1 and J is TRBJ1-1; D unclear. The germline gives CDR1 SQVTM, CDR2 ANQGSEA. The V end was cut by 4 bases, the J end by 3 bases, with 6 bases between. The CDR3 is made up of 11 amino acids. For the CDR3, the DNA is TGCAGCGTTGTGGAGGACACTGAAGCTTTCTTT. As protein: CSVVEDTEAFF.

This clone was seen a few times. This sequence joins TRBV14 and TRBJ1-2, with 8 bases fitting TRBD1. Trimming at V came to 5 bases and at J to 3 bases, leaving 11 bases not matched to a gene. CDR3 length: 16 amino acids. Germline V CDR1 and CDR2: SGHDN, FVKESK. CDR3 residues: CASSSLRGLEDYGYTF. In nucleotides, the CDR3 is TGTGCCAGCAGCTCCCTCAGGGGGCTGGAGGACTATGGCTACACCTTC.

This chain links TRBV6-2 or TRBV6-3 with TRBJ1-5; TRBD1 aligns across 9 bases. Germline V lookup: CDR1 MNHEY, CDR2 SVGEGT. The CDR3 extends over 15 amino acids. V was clipped by 0 bases and J by 5 bases; unmatched bases: 2. CDR3 coding DNA: TGTGCCAGCAGTTACTCGGGACAGGGCTATCAGCCCCAGCATTTT. Translated, it gives CASSYSGQGYQPQHF.

This sequence joins TRBV5-1 and TRBJ2-7; 7 bases align to TRBD1. V lost 5 bases and J lost 0; bases outside the gene matches: 5. CDR1 and CDR2 (germline): SGHRS, YFSETQ. There are 14 residues in the CDR3. The CDR3 bases are TGCGCCAGCAGTGTGACAGGGAGCTCCTACGAGCAGTACTTC. It codes for CASSVTGSSYEQYF.

V gene TRBV5-1 combines with J gene TRBJ1-2; D perhaps matches TRBD1 (5 bases). The V gene's germline CDR1 is SGHRS and CDR2 YFSETQ. The CDR3 sequence is 15 residues long. Deletions cut 0 bases from V and 3 bases from J, with 12 bases between. This CDR3 is CASSLGAGQYYGYTF. The CDR3 DNA reads as TGCGCCAGCAGCTTGGGGGCAGGGCAGTACTATGGCTACACCTTC.

The J gene is TRBJ2-1, the V gene TRBV2; TRBD2 aligns across 11 bases. Germline CDR1 reads SNHLY; CDR2 reads FYNNEI. The V and J ends lost 8 bases and 9 bases, in that order; junction bases with no gene match: 6. The CDR3 loop spans 13 amino acids. CDR3 coding DNA: TGTGCCAGCGAGATAGCGGGGGGGCGTGAGCAGTTCTTC. Translated: CASEIAGGREQFF. Based on the CDR3 plus reference TRBV2 and TRBJ2-1, the full variable domain is EPEVTQTPSHQVTQMGQEVILRCVPISNHLYFYWYRQILGQKVEFLVSFYNNEISEKSEIFDDQFSVERPDGSNFTLKIRSTKLEDSAMYFCASEIAGGREQFFGPGTRLTVL.

The genes are TRBV6-6 and TRBJ1-2, with 7 nucleotides matching TRBD1. Trimming removed 6 bases from V and 6 bases from J; junction bases left unmatched: 7. Germline V gene sequence: CDR1 MNHNY, CDR2 SVGAGI (reference sequence). The CDR3 spans 13 residues. CDR3 residues: CASSHDREDGYTF. CDR3 DNA: TGTGCCAGCAGCCACGACAGGGAGGATGGCTACACCTTC.

The gene calls are TRBV7-2 and TRBJ2-7, with D perhaps TRBD1 (6 bases). CDR1 is SGHTA and CDR2 is FQGNSA in the germline V gene. This CDR3 region has 14 residues. V lost 3 bases and J lost 4, with 13 bases in between. CDR3 in DNA: TGTGCCAGCAGCTTCCGCAGGGGCCAATACGAGCAGTACTTC. Translation: CASSFRRGQYEQYF. Filled out from reference TRBV7-2 and TRBJ2-7, the complete variable domain reads GAGVSQSPSNKVTEKGKDVELRCDPISGHTALYWYRQSLGQGLEFLIYFQGNSAPDKSGLPSDRFSAERTGGSVSTLTIQRTQQEDSAVYLCASSFRRGQYEQYFGPGTRLTVT.

This chain links TRBV3-1 (or the pseudogene TRBV3-2) with TRBJ1-1; 7 bases fit TRBD1. Germline loops: CDR1 LGHDT, CDR2 YNNKEL (reference sequence). Trimming took 5 bases from V and 8 from J; bases not matched to a gene: 14. CDR3 length: 15 residues. In DNA form, the CDR3 reads TGTGCCAGCAGCTCCCTTACTACGGGACAGCCAGAAGCTTTCTTT. Amino acid sequence: CASSSLTTGQPEAFF.

The chain combines TRBV9 with TRBJ2-5; 16 bases are shared with TRBD2. The CDR3 has 16 amino acids. In germline, CDR1 is SGDLS, CDR2 YYNGEE. V lost 3 bases to trimming and J lost 4 bases; unmatched junction nucleotides: 3. The CDR3 sequence: CASSAGLAGGVETQYF. DNA for the CDR3: TGTGCCAGCAGCGCGGGACTAGCGGGGGGGGTAGAGACCCAGTACTTC.

CDR3 protein: CASSSFNEQFF. In DNA form, the CDR3 reads TGTGCCAGCAGTTCATTCAATGAGCAGTTCTTC. This chain links TRBV12-3 or TRBV12-4 with TRBJ2-1, with D unclear. The CDR3 runs to 11 residues. Trimming removed 4 bases from V and 6 bases from J, with 4 bases in between.

The chain joins TRBV5-1 to TRBJ2-5; no clear D gene. The length of the CDR3 is 15 residues. CDR1 and CDR2 from the germline V gene are SGHRS and YFSETQ. Trimming cost V 0 bases and J 5 bases, with 14 bases left between them. In DNA form, the CDR3 reads TGCGCCAGCAGCTTGGGTGTGTCCTCCGCGGAGACCCAGTACTTC. It translates to CASSLGVSSAETQYF.

This clone was recorded once. The sample contains more than one DNA sequence encoding this CDR3. V is TRBV9 and J is TRBJ2-3, with 9 bases identical to TRBD2. Germline values: CDR1 SGDLS, CDR2 YYNGEE. The V gene end was trimmed by 0 bases and the J gene end by 3 bases; junction bases not matched to a gene: 5. This CDR3 is built from 16 residues. The CDR3 here is CASSVAGRGGTDTQYF. The CDR3 coding sequence is TGTGCCAGCAGCGTAGCTGGGCGGGGGGGGACAGATACGCAGTATTTT. The full variable domain, with the rest looked up from reference TRBV9 and TRBJ2-3, is DSGVTQTPKHLITATGQRVTLRCSPRSGDLSVYWYQQSLDQGLQFLIQYYNGEERAKGNILERFSAQQFPDLHSELNLSSLELGDSALYFCASSVAGRGGTDTQYFGPGTRLTVL.

Only one count was recorded for this clone. The V call is TRBV11-2, the J call TRBJ1-3; D is undetermined. With 3 bases removed from V and 3 bases from J, the gap between germline ends came to 6 bases. Germline lookup yields CDR1 SGHAT and CDR2 FQNNGV. There are 13 residues in the CDR3. CDR3 nucleotides: TGTGCCAGCAGCTTGGCAGGTGGAAACACCATATATTTT. Translated: CASSLAGGNTIYF.